What follows are 25 T cell receptor beta chains derived from one specimen sequenced in a study of blood T cell repertoires in COVID-19. The protocol was immunoSEQ multiplex PCR, while the TCRdb copy is restricted to in-frame clones and leaves out a portion. Among roughly 170,000 clones listed, around 83% were seen once. The sequenced material came from peripheral blood. Every receptor here comes from a woman in her forties or fifties with COVID-19, enrolled during active disease.

This chain joins TRBV19 and TRBJ1-1; D is ambiguous. With 5 bases removed from V and 5 bases from J, the gap between germline ends came to 15 bases. The CDR3 contains 14 residues. The germline gives CDR1 LNHDA, CDR2 SQIVND (reference sequence). CDR3 loop: CASSSIYRRTEAFF. Here the CDR3 DNA reads TGTGCCAGTAGTTCGATCTACCGGAGGACTGAAGCTTTCTTT.

This clone was counted at least ten times. Other DNA sequences of this sample code for an identical CDR3. The chain joins TRBV7-9 to TRBJ1-2; D perhaps matches TRBD1 (6 bases). The CDR3 is 12 amino acids. CDR1 and CDR2 from the germline V gene are SEHNR and FQNEAQ (reference sequence). V shed 4 bases and J shed 3 bases, with 6 bases lying between them. CDR3 DNA sequence: TGTGCCAGCAGCTCAGGGGACTATGGCTACACCTTC. Protein product: CASSSGDYGYTF.

The rearrangement links TRBV6-5 to TRBJ1-1, with 9 bases matching TRBD1. Per germline, CDR1 MNHEY and CDR2 SVGAGI. This CDR3 spans 15 amino acids. V lost 6 bases to trimming and J lost 1 base; unmatched junction nucleotides: 6. The chain's CDR3 is CASRSGQGSNTEAFF. The CDR3 region has the DNA TGTGCCAGCAGGTCAGGACAGGGGTCGAACACTGAAGCTTTCTTT.

The V call is TRBV6-5, the J call TRBJ2-7, with TRBD1 identical over 8 bases. The CDR3 is 15 residues long. Germline V gene lookup returns CDR1 MNHEY and CDR2 SVGAGI. Trimming at V came to 0 bases and at J to 6 bases, leaving 7 bases not matched to a gene. The CDR3 is CASSYSRGPLGEQYF. CDR3 coding DNA: TGTGCCAGCAGTTACTCCAGGGGGCCCCTAGGCGAGCAGTACTTC.

The chain has TRBV6-5 and TRBJ1-2; unclear D gene. Trimming took 0 bases from V and 3 from J, leaving 8 bases between them. Germline loops: CDR1 MNHEY, CDR2 SVGAGI. The CDR3 covers 14 residues. The CDR3 coding sequence is TGTGCCAGCAGTTACTCTAGGGAGTACTATGGCTACACCTTC. It yields the protein CASSYSREYYGYTF.

This clone was seen only a few times. The rearrangement joins TRBV10-1 to TRBJ1-2; 7 bases map to TRBD1. V trimming: 7 bases; J trimming: 3 bases; junction bases outside the gene matches: 8. Germline CDR1 reads WNHNN; CDR2 reads SYGVQD (reference sequence). This CDR3 contains 14 residues. The CDR3: CASINRGAHYGYTF. The CDR3 DNA is TGCGCCAGCATCAACAGGGGAGCTCACTATGGCTACACCTTC.

V gene TRBV10-3 combines with J gene TRBJ1-5; 9 bases are shared with TRBD1. The ends lost 6 bases at V and 5 bases at J; junction bases unmatched: 5. CDR3 size: 14 residues. Germline values: CDR1 ENHRY, CDR2 SYGVKD. In DNA, the CDR3 is TGTGCCATCAGCGAACGGACAGGGGATCAGCCCCAGCATTTT. Translated: CAISERTGDQPQHF.

The chain joins TRBV5-6 to TRBJ2-7; 9 bases match TRBD1. V shed 5 bases, J shed 5 bases, and the junction held 8 bases outside the gene matches. The CDR3 has 14 residues. Germline lookup yields CDR1 SGHDT and CDR2 YYEEEE. This CDR3 is CASRTQGAVNEQYF. CDR3 coding DNA: TGTGCCAGCAGGACACAGGGGGCGGTAAACGAGCAGTACTTC.

This chain links TRBV2 with TRBJ2-6; TRBD2 might be the D (5 bases). The CDR3 length is 15 residues. V lost 6 bases to trimming and J lost 0 bases, with 9 bases between them. Germline values: CDR1 SNHLY, CDR2 FYNNEI. CDR3 nucleotide sequence: TGTGCCAGCAGGGACCGGGACTCTGGGGCCAACGTCCTGACTTTC. Translation: CASRDRDSGANVLTF.

The DNA for the CDR3 is TGCGCCAGCAGCACCGGACAGGGAGACTATGGCTACACCTTC. As protein: CASSTGQGDYGYTF. J is TRBJ1-2 and V is TRBV5-1; 8 bases match TRBD1. The CDR3 is 14 residues long. The V and J ends lost 4 bases and 3 bases, in that order; junction bases with no gene match: 5. Per the germline V gene, CDR1 is SGHRS and CDR2 is YFSETQ.

The chain links TRBV5-1 to TRBJ2-7; 8 bases are shared with TRBD1. The CDR3 sequence is 16 residues long. In germline, CDR1 is SGHRS, CDR2 YFSETQ. Losses at the gene ends were 3 bases for V and 4 bases for J; bases not matched to a gene: 12. The CDR3 loop reads CASSSAGGRGLYEQYF. CDR3 nucleotides: TGCGCCAGCAGCTCCGCTGGGGGCAGGGGGCTTTACGAGCAGTACTTC.

Turning to this clone: Other DNA sequences in this specimen translate into the identical CDR3. The chain couples TRBV6-5 to TRBJ1-2; D gene uncertain. There are 14 residues in the CDR3. The V gene lost 3 bases and the J gene lost 1 base, with 9 bases spanning the gap. Germline V lookup: CDR1 MNHEY, CDR2 SVGAGI. The CDR3 nucleotides read TGTGCCAGCAGTTATTCGACGGGTAACTATGGCTACACCTTC. Amino acid sequence: CASSYSTGNYGYTF.

This chain uses TRBV4-3 with TRBJ1-4; weak D call: TRBD1 (6 bases). The V gene lost 1 base and the J gene lost 5 bases, with 14 bases spanning the gap. The CDR3 is made up of 16 amino acids. Germline V gives CDR1 LGHNA, CDR2 YSLEER. CDR3 DNA sequence: TGCGCCAGCAGCCAAGTGCCCGGAACAGGGAATGAAAAACTGTTTTTT. This codes for CASSQVPGTGNEKLFF.

V gene TRBV28 combines with J gene TRBJ2-7; D is perhaps TRBD2 (5 bases). The CDR3 has 12 residues. The V end was cut by 5 bases, the J end by 3 bases, with 8 bases between. Germline-derived CDR1 and CDR2 are MDHEN and SYDVKM. CDR3 coding DNA: TGTGCCAGCAGTGCACTAGTCTACGAGCAGTACTTC. Protein product: CASSALVYEQYF. Based on the CDR3 plus reference TRBV28 and TRBJ2-7, the full variable domain is DVKVTQSSRYLVKRTGEKVFLECVQDMDHENMFWYRQDPGLGLRLIYFSYDVKMKEKGDIPEGYSVSREKKERFSLILESASTNQTSMYLCASSALVYEQYFGPGTRLTVT.

This clone was observed once. This rearrangement joins TRBV2 to TRBJ2-1; D might be TRBD2 (5 bases). The CDR3 is 14 amino acids. Germline CDR1 is SNHLY and CDR2 is FYNNEI. Trimming left V 4 bases short and J 2 bases short, with 9 bases between. The CDR3 nucleotides are TGTGCCAGCAGTGTGACGGGGACCTACAATGAGCAGTTCTTC. It specifies CASSVTGTYNEQFF.

V usage is TRBV14 and J usage is TRBJ2-7; D remains ambiguous. V was clipped by 1 base and J by 1 base, with 8 bases between them. Per germline, CDR1 SGHDN and CDR2 FVKESK. The CDR3 runs 14 residues. The CDR3 region is CASSQVPTSYEQYF. In DNA form, the CDR3 reads TGTGCCAGCAGCCAAGTGCCGACATCCTACGAGCAGTACTTC.

The chain carries TRBV19 and TRBJ1-1, with D perhaps matching TRBD1 (6 bases). From germline, CDR1 is LNHDA and CDR2 SQIVND (reference sequence). V shed 6 bases and J shed 5 bases, with 13 bases lying between them. This CDR3 spans 13 amino acids. CDR3 nucleotide sequence: TGTGCCAGTAGCTTGGGGGGGGCAACTGAAGCTTTCTTT. It encodes CASSLGGATEAFF. The entire variable domain, with the rest obtained from reference TRBV19 and TRBJ1-1, is as follows: DGGITQSPKYLFRKEGQNVTLSCEQNLNHDAMYWYRQDPGQGLRLIYYSQIVNDFQKGDIAEGYSVSREKKESFPLTVTSAQKNPTAFYLCASSLGGATEAFFGQGTRLTVV.

The chain joins TRBV27 to TRBJ2-7; no clear D. Trimming took off 6 bases at V and 0 bases at J, with 12 bases between the two ends. There are 14 residues in the CDR3. The germline gives CDR1 MNHEY, CDR2 SMNVEV (reference sequence). This chain's CDR3 is CASRKQLSSYEQYF. CDR3 DNA: TGTGCCAGCAGAAAACAGCTGAGCTCCTACGAGCAGTACTTC.

J is TRBJ1-2 and V is TRBV5-1, with a possible D match to TRBD1 (6 bases). The V gene's germline CDR1 is SGHRS and CDR2 YFSETQ. CDR3 length: 15 amino acids. V gave up 4 bases and J gave up 3 bases, with 16 bases separating them. The DNA of the CDR3 is TGCGCCAGCAGCCCACTGGACAGCGGACACTATGGCTACACCTTC. It translates to CASSPLDSGHYGYTF.

This chain connects TRBV6-5 to TRBJ1-3, with D maybe TRBD1 (6 bases). With 6 bases removed from V and 0 bases from J, the gap between germline ends came to 12 bases. Germline CDR1 MNHEY, CDR2 SVGAGI. This CDR3 has 15 amino acids. The CDR3 here is CASSIQGSSGNTIYF. In DNA form, the CDR3 reads TGTGCCAGCAGCATACAGGGAAGCTCTGGAAACACCATATATTTT.

This clone was found once. The genes are TRBV19 and TRBJ2-3; D call uncertain. V was shortened by 2 bases and J by 2 bases, with 8 bases between the two germline ends. CDR1 LNHDA and CDR2 SQIVND come from the germline V gene (reference sequence). There are 14 residues in the CDR3. In DNA form, the CDR3 reads TGTGCCAGTAGTATATCCTCCGTCACAGATACGCAGTATTTT. Protein product: CASSISSVTDTQYF.

J is TRBJ2-3 and V is TRBV29-1; D might be TRBD1 (5 bases). Germline V CDR1 and CDR2: SQVTM, ANQGSEA. The CDR3 runs to 13 residues. The V end lost 3 bases, the J end lost 4 bases, and 11 bases lay between the germline ends. The CDR3 here is CSVDVRVADTQYF. The CDR3 DNA is TGCAGCGTTGATGTCAGGGTGGCAGATACGCAGTATTTT.

The chain joins TRBV6-6 to TRBJ1-2; D remains unclear. CDR3 size: 14 residues. V was shortened by 7 bases and J by 8 bases, with 20 bases between the two germline ends. Germline V gene sequence: CDR1 MNHNY, CDR2 SVGAGI (reference sequence). The CDR3 here is CASNYQVGWEGYTF. The CDR3 DNA sequence: TGTGCCAGCAACTATCAAGTTGGTTGGGAGGGCTACACCTTC.

The chain links TRBV4-1 to TRBJ1-1, with D possibly TRBD1 on 6 matching bases. This CDR3 spans 15 amino acids. Germline V gives CDR1 MGHRA, CDR2 YSYEKL. The V end lost 0 bases, the J end lost 3 bases, and 11 bases lay between the germline ends. The CDR3 nucleotides read TGCGCCAGCAGCCAAGATAGGCAGGGGCACACTGAAGCTTTCTTT. Protein: CASSQDRQGHTEAFF.

The chain's CDR3 is CASSLDRSSYEQYF. The CDR3 region has the DNA TGTGCCAGCAGCTTAGACAGGAGCTCCTACGAGCAGTACTTC. The V gene is TRBV5-6, the J gene TRBJ2-7, with D possibly TRBD1 on 6 matching bases. V was cut by 2 bases and J by 0 bases, with 9 bases left in between. The germline V gene has CDR1 SGHDT and CDR2 YYEEEE. This CDR3 has 14 residues.